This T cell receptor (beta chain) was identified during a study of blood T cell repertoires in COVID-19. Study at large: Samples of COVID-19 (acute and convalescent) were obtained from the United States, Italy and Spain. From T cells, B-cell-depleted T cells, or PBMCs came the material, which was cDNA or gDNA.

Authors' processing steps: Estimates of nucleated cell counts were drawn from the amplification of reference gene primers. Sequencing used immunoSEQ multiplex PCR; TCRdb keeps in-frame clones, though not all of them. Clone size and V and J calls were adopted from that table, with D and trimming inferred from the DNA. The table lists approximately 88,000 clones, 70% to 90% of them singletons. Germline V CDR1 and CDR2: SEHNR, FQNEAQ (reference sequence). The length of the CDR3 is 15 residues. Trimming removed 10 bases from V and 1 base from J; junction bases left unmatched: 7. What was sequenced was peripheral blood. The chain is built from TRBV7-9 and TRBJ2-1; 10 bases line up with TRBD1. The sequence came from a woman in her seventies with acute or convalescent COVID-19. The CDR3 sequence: CATGRTGGSYNEQFF. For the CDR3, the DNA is TGTGCCACCGGACGGACAGGGGGTTCCTACAATGAGCAGTTCTTC.